This T cell receptor (beta chain) came from a study of cytotoxic CD8 clonotypes in ibrutinib-treated CLL. On the study more broadly: The taking of response samples occurred after a median roughly twelve months of treatment, with a range of 6 to 36.

V trimming: 4 bases; J trimming: 11 bases; junction bases outside the gene matches: 9. The germline CDR1 and CDR2 sequences are SGHNT and YYREEE (reference sequence). This CDR3 is built from 13 residues. Of note for this clone: No antigen is known for it.

With cryopreserved PBMCs as the source, roughly 1.8 micrograms of genomic DNA went to TCR beta libraries. Findings and caveats of the study: Clonality increased with ibrutinib response but returned toward baseline at progression. Lymph node repertoires were not studied, and sampling times were unmatched.

Clones were read by immunoSEQ multiplex PCR, and TCRdb kept only the in-frame ones, dropping some. The sample shows some 76,000 clones, 75% to 90% of them seen only once. The sequence was collected from a human donor with chronic lymphocytic leukemia. The source material was PBMCs, sampled after 24 months of ibrutinib treatment. The rearrangement links TRBV5-4 to TRBJ2-3; 8 bases agree with TRBD2. This chain's CDR3 is CASSREGTIKQYF. The CDR3 DNA is TGTGCCAGCAGCCGGGAGGGGACTATTAAGCAGTATTTT.